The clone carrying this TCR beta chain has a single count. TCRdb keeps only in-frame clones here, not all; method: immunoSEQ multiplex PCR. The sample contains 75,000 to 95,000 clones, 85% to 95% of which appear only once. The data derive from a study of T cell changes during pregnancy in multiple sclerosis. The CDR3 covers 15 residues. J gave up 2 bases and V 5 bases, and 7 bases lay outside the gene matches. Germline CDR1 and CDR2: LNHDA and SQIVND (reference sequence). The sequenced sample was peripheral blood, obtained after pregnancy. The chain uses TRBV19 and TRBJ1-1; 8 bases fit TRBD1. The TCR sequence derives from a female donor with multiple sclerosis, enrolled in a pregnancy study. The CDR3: CASSSGTGGNTEAFF. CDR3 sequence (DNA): TGTGCCAGTAGTTCCGGGACAGGCGGAAACACTGAAGCTTTCTTT.